This TCR beta chain was captured in a study of vaccination and CD4 T cells after COVID-19. Overall study context: Overlapping SARS-CoV-2, HCoV-NL63, HCoV-OC43 and HCoV-229E spike peptides were used to stimulate cells. Control cultures were given a CEFX pool, an HIV-1 Nef pool, or no peptide.

Germline V gene data show CDR1 as MNHEY and CDR2 as SVGEGT. The CDR3 spans 11 residues. Between the trimmed V and J ends, which lost 5 bases and 14 bases, there was a span of 10 bases. As to treatment: roughly ten-day PBMC culture with coronavirus spike peptide pools or control peptides (ViraFEST assay). The unexposed donor's CD4+ T cells were collected before the COVID-19 pandemic (2011-2018). With peptide pools, ViraFEST first expanded antigen-specific T cells and afterwards sequenced their TCRs. CD4+ T cells that had been cultured provided DNA sequenced with the Oncomine TCR Beta short-read assay. TCRdb itself ran the PCR reads through MiXCR, one entry per CDR3 protein. The data contain roughly 6,400 distinct CDR3 sequences, roughly 53% of them seen just once; the ten biggest clones take up 26%. A word on this clonotype: Antigen specificity is unknown.

This sequence originates from a human donor in good health. This sequence joins TRBV6-2 or TRBV6-3 and TRBJ1-6; perhaps TRBD1 as D (5 bases). The sample consisted of CD4+ T cells from blood, cultured in vitro. The CDR3 DNA follows: TGTGCCAGCAGTACCGGGGGGTCCCTCCACTTT. Its translation is CASSTGGSLHF.